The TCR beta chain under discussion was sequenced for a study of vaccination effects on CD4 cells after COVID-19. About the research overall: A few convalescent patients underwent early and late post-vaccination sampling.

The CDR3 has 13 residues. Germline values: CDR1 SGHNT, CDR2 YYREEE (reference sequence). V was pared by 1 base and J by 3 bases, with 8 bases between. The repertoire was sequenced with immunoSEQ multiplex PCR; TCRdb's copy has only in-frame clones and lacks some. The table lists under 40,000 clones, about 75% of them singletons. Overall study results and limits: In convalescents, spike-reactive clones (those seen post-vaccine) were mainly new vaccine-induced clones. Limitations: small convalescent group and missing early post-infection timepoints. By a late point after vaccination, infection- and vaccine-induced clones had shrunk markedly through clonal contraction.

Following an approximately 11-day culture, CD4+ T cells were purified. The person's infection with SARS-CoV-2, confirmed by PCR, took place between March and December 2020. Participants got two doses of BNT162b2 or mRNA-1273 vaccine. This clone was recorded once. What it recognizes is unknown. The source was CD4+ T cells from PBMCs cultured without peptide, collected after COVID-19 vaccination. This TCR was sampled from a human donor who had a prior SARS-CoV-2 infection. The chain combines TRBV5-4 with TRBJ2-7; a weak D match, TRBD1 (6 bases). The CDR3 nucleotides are TGTGCCAGCAGCTTGACAGGGAACTACGAGCAGTACTTC. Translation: CASSLTGNYEQYF. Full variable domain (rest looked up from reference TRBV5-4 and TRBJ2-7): ETGVTQSPTHLIKTRGQQVTLRCSSQSGHNTVSWYQQALGQGPQFIFQYYREEENGRGNFPPRFSGLQFPNYSSELNVNALELDDSALYLCASSLTGNYEQYFGPGTRLTVT.